This is a list of T cell receptor beta chains from one sample in a study of a mutant IDH1 vaccine in newly diagnosed glioma. Repertoires were generated with immunoSEQ multiplex PCR, while TCRdb's copy carries only in-frame clones and drops some. Altogether tens of thousands of clones are present, 60% to 85% being singletons, with the ten largest covering around 8.8%. The sequencing used PBMCs, collected from a glioma patient treated with radiotherapy, temozolomide or both. The receptor set was obtained from a man between 45 and 60 years old with glioma. Both conserved end residues are part of each CDR3. A D gene is named only where the DNA matches it firmly. Some rows mark clone size as missing; the rest say once, few, many or name a class of expanded clone.

v_gene	d_gene	j_gene	abundance	CDR3aa	CDR3nt
TRBV9	.	TRBJ1-6	.	CASSQFQGGGSPLHF	TGTGCCAGCAGCCAATTCCAGGGTGGGGGTTCACCCCTCCACTTT
TRBV20-1	.	TRBJ1-1	.	CSAGLNTEAFF	TGCAGTGCCGGTTTGAACACTGAAGCTTTCTTT
TRBV30	.	TRBJ2-5	.	CAWSVVGGTQYF	TGTGCCTGGAGTGTAGTGGGGGGGACCCAGTACTTC
TRBV2	TRBD1	TRBJ1-5	.	CASSDRVGNQPQHF	TGTGCCAGCAGCGACAGGGTGGGCAATCAGCCCCAGCATTTT
TRBV7-3	TRBD1	TRBJ2-1	few	CASSLSGTGGTEQFF	TGTGCCAGCAGCTTAAGTGGGACAGGGGGGACTGAGCAGTTCTTC
TRBV13	.	TRBJ1-4	.	CASGKGGEKLFF	TGTGCCAGCGGCAAGGGTGGAGAAAAACTGTTTTTT
TRBV14	.	TRBJ2-6	.	CASRGTVRSGANVLTF	TGTGCCAGCAGGGGTACAGTCCGCTCTGGGGCCAACGTCCTGACTTTC
TRBV19	.	TRBJ1-5	.	CATHDGGGNQPQHF	TGTGCCACCCATGACGGGGGGGGCAATCAGCCCCAGCATTTT
TRBV7-6	TRBD1	TRBJ1-4	.	CASSSRTGRFATNEKLFF	TGTGCCAGCAGCTCAAGGACAGGGAGATTTGCAACTAATGAAAAACTGTTTTTT
TRBV9	.	TRBJ2-2	.	CASSVGVLNTGELFF	TGTGCCAGCAGCGTAGGGGTCCTGAACACCGGGGAGCTGTTTTTT
TRBV6-1	TRBD1	TRBJ1-5	once	CASTRQGGQPQHF	TGTGCCAGTACTCGACAGGGTGGACAGCCCCAGCATTTT
TRBV29-1	.	TRBJ1-2	.	CSVEDRNLYNYGYTF	TGCAGCGTTGAAGATCGCAACCTTTATAACTATGGCTACACCTTC
TRBV19	.	TRBJ2-3	.	CASSIMAGADTQYF	TGTGCCAGTAGTATTATGGCAGGGGCAGATACGCAGTATTTT
TRBV5-5	TRBD1	TRBJ2-1	.	CASSRTGDNEQFF	TGTGCCAGCAGTCGTACAGGGGACAATGAGCAGTTCTTC
TRBV5-1	.	TRBJ2-2	few	CASSLGGSGTGELFF	TGCGCCAGCAGCTTGGGAGGGTCTGGCACCGGGGAGCTGTTTTTT
TRBV5-1	TRBD1	TRBJ2-7	few	CASSPSWDRFYEQYF	TGCGCCAGCAGCCCTAGTTGGGACAGATTCTACGAGCAGTACTTC
TRBV5-6	.	TRBJ1-3	.	CASSSVRSAGNTIYF	TGTGCCAGCAGTTCGGTAAGGAGCGCGGGAAACACCATATATTTT
TRBV9	.	TRBJ1-3	.	CASSVATGGNTIYF	TGTGCCAGCAGCGTAGCTACTGGGGGAAACACCATATATTTT
TRBV7-2	.	TRBJ2-6	.	CASSLAGLGANVLTF	TGTGCCAGCAGCTTAGCAGGCCTGGGGGCCAACGTCCTGACTTTC
TRBV6-1	.	TRBJ1-6	.	CASSASGDLNSPLHF	TGTGCCAGCAGTGCTTCGGGAGACCTTAATTCACCCCTCCACTTT
TRBV5-1	.	TRBJ2-7	.	CASSSLVGRSYEQYF	TGCGCCAGCAGCTCGTTAGTTGGCCGCTCCTACGAGCAGTACTTC
TRBV7-9	.	TRBJ2-7	once	CASSQLTGSVRYEQYF	TGTGCCAGCAGCCAACTTACAGGGTCGGTACGCTACGAGCAGTACTTC
TRBV7-9	.	TRBJ2-1	few	CASSLLPRGSYNEQFF	TGTGCCAGCAGCTTACTTCCCCGGGGGTCCTACAATGAGCAGTTCTTC
TRBV6-6	.	TRBJ1-6	.	CASSGGAGRDSPLHF	TGTGCCAGCAGTGGGGGGGCAGGGCGGGATTCACCCCTCCACTTT
TRBV7-9	.	TRBJ2-1	.	CASSLVQGRGNEQFF	TGTGCCAGCAGCTTAGTGCAGGGTCGGGGGAATGAGCAGTTCTTC
TRBV29-1	.	TRBJ1-1	.	CTTEGAEAFF	TGCACCACAGAGGGTGCTGAAGCTTTCTTT
TRBV9	TRBD2	TRBJ2-2	.	CASSVGLAGGADTGELFF	TGTGCCAGCAGCGTAGGTCTAGCGGGGGGTGCTGACACCGGGGAGCTGTTTTTT
TRBV6-5	.	TRBJ1-5	.	CASSYTRASQPQHF	TGTGCCAGCAGTTACACGCGGGCGAGTCAGCCCCAGCATTTT
TRBV30	.	TRBJ2-3	few	CASMGADTQYF	TGTGCCTCGATGGGCGCAGATACGCAGTATTTT
TRBV6-6	.	TRBJ1-3	few	CASSLDTGSGNTIYF	TGTGCCAGCAGTTTGGATACCGGCTCTGGAAACACCATATATTTT
TRBV6-1	.	TRBJ2-7	.	CASSRTNYEQYF	TGTGCCAGCAGTCGGACTAACTACGAGCAGTACTTC
TRBV5-1	.	TRBJ2-7	few	CASSLAGAGLYEQYF	TGCGCCAGCAGCTTGGCAGGGGCCGGGCTCTACGAGCAGTACTTC
TRBV7-9	.	TRBJ1-5	once	CAISTGGVQPQHF	TGTGCCATTTCTACCGGGGGCGTTCAGCCCCAGCATTTT
TRBV30	.	TRBJ1-5	.	CAWSVGSEGNQPQHF	TGTGCCTGGAGTGTTGGAAGCGAAGGGAATCAGCCCCAGCATTTT
TRBV11-3	.	TRBJ2-7	.	CASSLSPRYEQYF	TGTGCCAGCAGCTTATCCCCCCGCTACGAGCAGTACTTC
TRBV30	TRBD2	TRBJ2-3	.	CAWSSLQPGLAGGPQLTDTQYF	TGTGCCTGGAGTAGTTTACAACCGGGACTAGCGGGGGGTCCACAACTCACAGATACGCAGTATTTT
TRBV5-1	.	TRBJ2-7	.	CASSLGEGYEQYF	TGCGCCAGCAGCTTAGGGGAAGGCTACGAGCAGTACTTC